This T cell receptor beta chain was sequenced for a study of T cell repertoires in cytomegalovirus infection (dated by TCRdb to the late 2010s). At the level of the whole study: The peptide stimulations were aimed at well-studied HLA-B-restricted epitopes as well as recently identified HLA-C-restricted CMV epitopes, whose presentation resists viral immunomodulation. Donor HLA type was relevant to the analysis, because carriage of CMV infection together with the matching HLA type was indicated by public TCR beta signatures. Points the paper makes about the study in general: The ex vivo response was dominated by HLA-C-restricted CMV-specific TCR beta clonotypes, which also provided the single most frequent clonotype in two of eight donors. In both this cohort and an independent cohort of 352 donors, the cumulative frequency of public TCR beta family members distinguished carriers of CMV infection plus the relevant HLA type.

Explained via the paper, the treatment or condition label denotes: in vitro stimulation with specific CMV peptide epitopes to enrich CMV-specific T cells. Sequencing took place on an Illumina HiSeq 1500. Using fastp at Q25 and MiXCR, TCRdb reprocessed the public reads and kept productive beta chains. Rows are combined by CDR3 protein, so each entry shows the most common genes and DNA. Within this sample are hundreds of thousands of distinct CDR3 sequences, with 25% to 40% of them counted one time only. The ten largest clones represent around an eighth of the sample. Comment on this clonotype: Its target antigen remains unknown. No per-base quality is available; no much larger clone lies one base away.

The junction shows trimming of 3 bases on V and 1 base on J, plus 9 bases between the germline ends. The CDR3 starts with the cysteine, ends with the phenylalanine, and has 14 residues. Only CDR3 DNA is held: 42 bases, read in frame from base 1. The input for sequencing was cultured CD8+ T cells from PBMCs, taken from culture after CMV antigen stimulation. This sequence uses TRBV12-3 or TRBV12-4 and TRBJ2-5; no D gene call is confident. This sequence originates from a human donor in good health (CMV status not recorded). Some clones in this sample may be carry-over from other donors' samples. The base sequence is TGTGCCAGCAGTTTGTGGCAGACCCAAGAGACCCAGTACTTC. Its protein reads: CASSLWQTQETQYF.